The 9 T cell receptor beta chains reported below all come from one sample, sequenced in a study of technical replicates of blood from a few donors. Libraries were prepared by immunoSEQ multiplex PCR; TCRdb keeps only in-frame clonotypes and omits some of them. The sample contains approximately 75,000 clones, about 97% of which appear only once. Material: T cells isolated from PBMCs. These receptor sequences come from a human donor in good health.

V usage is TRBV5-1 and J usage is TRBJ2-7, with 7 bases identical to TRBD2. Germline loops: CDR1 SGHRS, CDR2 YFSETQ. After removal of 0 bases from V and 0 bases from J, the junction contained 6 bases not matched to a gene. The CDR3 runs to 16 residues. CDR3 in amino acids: CASSLAGGFSSYEQYF. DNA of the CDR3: TGCGCCAGCAGCTTGGCCGGGGGGTTTAGCTCCTACGAGCAGTACTTC.

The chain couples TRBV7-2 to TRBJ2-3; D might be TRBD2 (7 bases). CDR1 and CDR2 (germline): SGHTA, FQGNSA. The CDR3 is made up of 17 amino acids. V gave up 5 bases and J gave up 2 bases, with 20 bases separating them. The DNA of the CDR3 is TGTGCCAGCAGCCCTAGGGGGGCTAGCGGCTTCACAGATACGCAGTATTTT. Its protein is CASSPRGASGFTDTQYF.

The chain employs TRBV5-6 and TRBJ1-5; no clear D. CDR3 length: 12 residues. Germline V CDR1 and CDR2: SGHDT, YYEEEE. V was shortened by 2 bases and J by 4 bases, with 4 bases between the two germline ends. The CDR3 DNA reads TGTGCCAGCAGCTTTTCAAATCAGCCCCAGCATTTT. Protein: CASSFSNQPQHF.

The CDR3 DNA sequence: TGTGCCAGCAGTTTAGAGGAAACGGACACTGAAGCTTTCTTT. Translating it yields CASSLEETDTEAFF. The chain has TRBV27 and TRBJ1-1, with unresolved D. The CDR3 has 14 amino acids. The germline V gene encodes CDR1 MNHEY and CDR2 SMNVEV (reference sequence). V dropped 2 bases and J dropped 3 bases, with 10 bases sitting between them.

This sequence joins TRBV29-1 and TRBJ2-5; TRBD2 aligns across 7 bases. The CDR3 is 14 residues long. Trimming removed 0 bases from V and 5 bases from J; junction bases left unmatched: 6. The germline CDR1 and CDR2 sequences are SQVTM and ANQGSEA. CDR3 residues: CSVEDWAGVETQYF. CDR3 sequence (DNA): TGCAGCGTTGAAGACTGGGCGGGGGTCGAGACCCAGTACTTC. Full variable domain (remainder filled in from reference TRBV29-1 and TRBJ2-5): SAVISQKPSRDICQRGTSLTIQCQVDSQVTMMFWYRQQPGQSLTLIATANQGSEATYESGFVIDKFPISRPNLTFSTLTVSNMSPEDSSIYLCSVEDWAGVETQYFGPGTRLLVL.

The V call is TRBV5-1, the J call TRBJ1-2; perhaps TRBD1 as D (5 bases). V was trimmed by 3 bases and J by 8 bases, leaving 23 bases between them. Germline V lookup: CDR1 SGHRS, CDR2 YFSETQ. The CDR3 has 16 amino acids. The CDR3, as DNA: TGCGCCAGCAGCTCCGCCGGCGGCAGGGCAGGAAGGGGCTACACCTTC. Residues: CASSSAGGRAGRGYTF.

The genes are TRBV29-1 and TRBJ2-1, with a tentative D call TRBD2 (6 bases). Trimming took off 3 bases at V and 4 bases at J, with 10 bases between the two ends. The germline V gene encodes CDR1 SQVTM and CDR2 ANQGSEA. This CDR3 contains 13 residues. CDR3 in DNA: TGCAGCGTTGATAGCGGTTATTACAATGAGCAGTTCTTC. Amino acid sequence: CSVDSGYYNEQFF.

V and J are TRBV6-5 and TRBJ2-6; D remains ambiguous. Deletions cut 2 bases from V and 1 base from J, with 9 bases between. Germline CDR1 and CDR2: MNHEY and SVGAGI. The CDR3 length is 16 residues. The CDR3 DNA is TGTGCCAGCAGTTACCTCCTTCCTTCTGGGGCCAACGTCCTGACTTTC. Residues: CASSYLLPSGANVLTF.

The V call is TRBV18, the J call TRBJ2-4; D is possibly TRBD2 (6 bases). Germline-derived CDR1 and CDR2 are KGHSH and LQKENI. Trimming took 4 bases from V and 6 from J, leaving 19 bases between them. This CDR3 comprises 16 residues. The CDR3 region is CASSHPGRDLTNIQYF. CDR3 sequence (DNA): TGTGCCAGCTCACACCCGGGTAGGGACTTAACAAACATTCAGTACTTC.